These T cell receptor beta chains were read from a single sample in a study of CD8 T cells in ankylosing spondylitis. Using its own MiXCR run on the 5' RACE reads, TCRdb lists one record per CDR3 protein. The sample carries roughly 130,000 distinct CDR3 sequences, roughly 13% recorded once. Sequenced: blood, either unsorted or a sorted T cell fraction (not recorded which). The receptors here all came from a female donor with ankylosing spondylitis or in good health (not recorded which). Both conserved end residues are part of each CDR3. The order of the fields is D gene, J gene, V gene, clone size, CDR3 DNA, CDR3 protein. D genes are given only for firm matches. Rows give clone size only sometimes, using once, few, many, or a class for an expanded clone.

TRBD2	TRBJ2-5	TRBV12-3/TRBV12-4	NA	TGTGCCAGCAGTCCCCAGGCTAGCGGGGGTCCAGGGACCCAGTACTTC	CASSPQASGGPGTQYF
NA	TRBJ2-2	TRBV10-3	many	TGTGCCATCAGTGAGTCGACGGGCAGGGGCACCGGGGAGCTGTTTTTT	CAISESTGRGTGELFF
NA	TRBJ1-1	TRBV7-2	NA	TGTGCCAGCAGCCCCTCGTGGGCGAACACTGAAGCTTTCTTT	CASSPSWANTEAFF
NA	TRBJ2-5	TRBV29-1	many	TGCAGCGCTGTGACAGGCGAGGAGACCCAGTACTTC	CSAVTGEETQYF
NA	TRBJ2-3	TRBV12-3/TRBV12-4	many	TGTGCCAGCAGTTTAGTCGTGACAGATACGCAGTATTTT	CASSLVVTDTQYF
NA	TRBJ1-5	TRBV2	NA	TGTGCCAGCAGTGAGTCAGGGTCGGACGGGAAGCATTTT	CASSESGSDGKHF
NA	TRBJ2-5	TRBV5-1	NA	TGCGCCAGCAGCTTTAGCGTGGAGGAGACCCAGTACTTC	CASSFSVEETQYF
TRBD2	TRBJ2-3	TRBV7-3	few	TGTGCCAGCAGCTTAACGGTGACTAGCAGGGACTGGAGTGCAGATACGCAGTATTTT	CASSLTVTSRDWSADTQYF
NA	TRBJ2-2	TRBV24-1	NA	TGTGCCACCACAAAAAATAGGGGACGGACGAACACCGGGGAGCTGTTTTTT	CATTKNRGRTNTGELFF
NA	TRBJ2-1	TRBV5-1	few	TGCGCCAGCAGCCCCTGGCTAGGACACAATGAGCAGTTCTTC	CASSPWLGHNEQFF
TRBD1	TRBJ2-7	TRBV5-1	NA	TGCGCCAGCAGCCTCGACAGGGTTTTCTCCTACGAGCAGTACTTC	CASSLDRVFSYEQYF
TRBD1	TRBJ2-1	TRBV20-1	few	TGCAGTGCTAGAGGGGACAGGGGGAAAGGCAATGAGCAGTTCTTC	CSARGDRGKGNEQFF
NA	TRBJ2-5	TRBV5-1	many	TGCGCCAGCAGCTCGAGGGGAGCAACGGAGACCCAGTACTTC	CASSSRGATETQYF
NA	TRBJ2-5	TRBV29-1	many	TGCAGCGTTTTGCCAGGGGAGACCCAGTACTTC	CSVLPGETQYF